Shown below are 17 T cell receptor beta chains from a single sample sequenced in a study of cytotoxic CD8 clonotypes in ibrutinib-treated CLL. Clones were sequenced by immunoSEQ multiplex PCR, and TCRdb holds only the in-frame ones, with some missing. The top ten hold roughly a quarter of the sample, which has about 140,000 clones, about 72% seen once. Specimen: PBMCs, collected after 12 months of ibrutinib treatment. The receptor source for this set is a human donor with chronic lymphocytic leukemia.

The V and J genes are TRBV6-5 and TRBJ1-5; TRBD1 is a possible D gene (6 bases). Between the trimmed V and J ends, which lost 5 bases and 2 bases, there was a span of 13 bases. The CDR3 contains 15 residues. Germline lookup yields CDR1 MNHEY and CDR2 SVGAGI. This CDR3 reads CASSPSAGGNQPQHF. The CDR3 coding sequence is TGTGCCAGCAGTCCCAGTGCAGGGGGCAATCAGCCCCAGCATTTT.

This chain connects TRBV5-1 to TRBJ2-7; D is ambiguous. Between the trimmed V and J ends, which lost 1 base and 11 bases, there was a span of 10 bases. The CDR3 is 11 residues long. Germline V gene lookup returns CDR1 SGHRS and CDR2 YFSETQ. The CDR3 loop is CASSLIGRKYF. CDR3 nucleotides: TGCGCCAGCAGCTTGATAGGGCGGAAGTACTTC. The full variable domain, completed using reference TRBV5-1 and TRBJ2-7, is KAGVTQTPRYLIKTRGQQVTLSCSPISGHRSVSWYQQTPGQGLQFLFEYFSETQRNKGNFPGRFSGRQFSNSRSEMNVSTLELGDSALYLCASSLIGRKYFGPGTRLTVT.

The V gene is TRBV9, the J gene TRBJ2-7, with a possible D match to TRBD1 (5 bases). The V and J ends lost 0 bases and 2 bases respectively, with 12 bases between them. This CDR3 region has 15 residues. In germline, CDR1 is SGDLS, CDR2 YYNGEE. CDR3 sequence (DNA): TGTGCCAGCAGCGTAGGAGAGGTGGACACCTACGAGCAGTACTTC. This translates into CASSVGEVDTYEQYF.

The CDR3 sequence is CASSRGLAGYNEQFF. CDR3 coding DNA: TGTGCCAGCAGCCGGGGACTAGCGGGTTACAATGAGCAGTTCTTC. The chain combines TRBV7-3 with TRBJ2-1, with TRBD2 matching over 12 bases. The ends lost 5 bases at V and 4 bases at J; junction bases unmatched: 3. The CDR3 loop spans 15 amino acids. From germline, CDR1 is SGHTA and CDR2 FQGTGA.

The chain combines TRBV19 with TRBJ1-1; perhaps TRBD1 as D (5 bases). Germline CDR1 LNHDA, CDR2 SQIVND (reference sequence). Trimming removed 7 bases at V and 1 base at J, with 19 bases between. The CDR3 has 16 residues. The CDR3 spells CASKGRVGMGNTEAFF. The CDR3 DNA is TGTGCCAGTAAGGGCAGGGTGGGAATGGGGAACACTGAAGCTTTCTTT.

This clone occurred once. The V call is TRBV18, the J call TRBJ1-3; 10 nucleotides align to TRBD1. The ends lost 5 bases at V and 7 bases at J; junction bases unmatched: 11. The CDR3 loop spans 16 amino acids. Germline V gene lookup returns CDR1 KGHSH and CDR2 LQKENI. CDR3 nucleotides: TGTGCCAGCTCATCGCCAGCAGGACAGGGGGACAACACCATATATTTT. It translates to CASSSPAGQGDNTIYF. Using reference TRBV18 and TRBJ1-3 for the parts outside the CDR3, the full variable domain is NAGVMQNPRHLVRRRGQEARLRCSPMKGHSHVYWYRQLPEEGLKFMVYLQKENIIDESGMPKERFSAEFPKEGPSILRIQQVVRGDSAAYFCASSSPAGQGDNTIYFGEGSWLTVV.

The rearrangement uses TRBV19 and TRBJ2-3; TRBD1 might be the D (6 bases). CDR1 is LNHDA and CDR2 is SQIVND in the germline V gene (reference sequence). V was shortened by 2 bases and J by 1 base, with 13 bases between the two germline ends. The CDR3 covers 16 residues. The DNA of the CDR3 is TGTGCCAGTAGTATATGGCAGGGGATCGGCACAGATACGCAGTATTTT. It translates to CASSIWQGIGTDTQYF.

The CDR3 region is CASSYRGGDTGELFF. The CDR3 DNA reads TGTGCCAGCAGTTACAGGGGGGGTGACACCGGGGAGCTGTTTTTT. This chain connects TRBV6-5 to TRBJ2-2; D may be TRBD2 (7 bases). Trimming shortened V by 2 bases and J by 3 bases, and 10 bases separated the two germline ends. The V gene's germline CDR1 is MNHEY and CDR2 SVGAGI. The CDR3 length is 15 residues.

The CDR3 sequence: CASSPARGSLHSNQPQHF. The CDR3 DNA is TGTGCCAGCAGTCCCGCCCGGGGCAGCCTTCATAGCAATCAGCCCCAGCATTTT. The V and J genes are TRBV28 and TRBJ1-5; a weak D match, TRBD1 (5 bases). The V end lost 5 bases, the J end lost 0 bases, and 20 bases lay between the germline ends. The CDR3 has 18 residues. CDR1 and CDR2 (germline): MDHEN, SYDVKM.

This clone turned up a few times. The chain carries TRBV5-1 and TRBJ1-5; D not certain. There are 13 residues in the CDR3. The V end lost 5 bases, the J end lost 2 bases, and 8 bases lay between the germline ends. Germline CDR1 SGHRS, CDR2 YFSETQ. As DNA, the CDR3 is TGCGCCAGCAGTGAGGAAGGCAATCAGCCCCAGCATTTT. Translated: CASSEEGNQPQHF.

Only one count was recorded for this clone. This chain joins TRBV11-3 and TRBJ2-5; no clear D. V was cut by 0 bases and J by 1 base, with 0 bases left in between. Germline V CDR1 and CDR2: SGHNT, YENEEA. The CDR3 is 12 amino acids. CDR3 nucleotide sequence: TGTGCCAGCAGCTTAGACCAAGAGACCCAGTACTTC. Residues: CASSLDQETQYF.

This rearrangement joins TRBV28 to TRBJ1-5; TRBD1 matches 11 bases. Germline CDR1 MDHEN, CDR2 SYDVKM. CDR3 length: 16 amino acids. Trimming took 5 bases from V and 5 from J; bases not matched to a gene: 8. In nucleotides, the CDR3 is TGTGCCAGCAGTACAGAGGACAGGGGGCGTCATCAGCCCCAGCATTTT. Translation: CASSTEDRGRHQPQHF.

This rearrangement joins TRBV5-1 to TRBJ2-7; no clear D. V lost 4 bases and J 4 bases, leaving 15 bases between the germline ends. Germline assignment: CDR1 SGHRS and CDR2 YFSETQ. There are 14 residues in the CDR3. The CDR3 region has the DNA TGCGCCAGCAGCAACTCAGGAGTACCGTACGAGCAGTACTTC. Amino acid sequence: CASSNSGVPYEQYF.

The rearrangement joins TRBV7-2 to TRBJ1-1; unclear D gene. Looked up from germline, CDR1 is SGHTA and CDR2 is FQGNSA. V was pared by 1 base and J by 1 base, with 4 bases between. The CDR3 covers 13 residues. CDR3 region: CASSLGRNTEAFF. The CDR3 DNA is TGTGCCAGCAGCTTAGGTAGGAACACTGAAGCTTTCTTT.

This chain links TRBV27 with TRBJ1-5, with 8 positions matching TRBD1. Germline V CDR1 and CDR2: MNHEY, SMNVEV (reference sequence). The CDR3 contains 14 residues. J gave up 6 bases and V 5 bases, and 6 bases lay outside the gene matches. The CDR3 DNA is TGTGCCAGCAGTATGCAGGGGGCTACTCAGCCCCAGCATTTT. It encodes CASSMQGATQPQHF.

The chain recombines TRBV28 with TRBJ2-3; either TRBD1 or TRBD2 may supply D (5 bases each). Germline V gene sequence: CDR1 MDHEN, CDR2 SYDVKM. The germline V and J ends were trimmed by 0 bases and 2 bases, with 9 bases remaining between them. This CDR3 spans 15 amino acids. This CDR3 reads CASSLWGELTDTQYF. The CDR3 region has the DNA TGTGCCAGCAGTTTATGGGGGGAACTCACAGATACGCAGTATTTT.

This chain joins TRBV7-2 and TRBJ1-3; maybe TRBD1 (5 bases). V lost 3 bases, J lost 0 bases, and 12 bases lay in between. This CDR3 has 16 amino acids. In germline, CDR1 is SGHTA, CDR2 FQGNSA. The CDR3 protein is CASSFQGIDSGNTIYF. Here the CDR3 DNA reads TGTGCCAGCAGCTTCCAGGGAATTGACTCTGGAAACACCATATATTTT.